This TCR beta chain was obtained from a study of T cell responses to AZD1222 COVID-19 vaccine. The assay was immunoSEQ multiplex PCR, and TCRdb's table has in-frame clones only and misses some. The sample lists under 70,000 clones, 76% occurring once. CDR1 and CDR2 (germline): SEHNR, FQNEAQ (reference sequence). This CDR3 contains 13 residues. The germline V and J ends were trimmed by 1 base and 8 bases, with 11 bases remaining between them. The source is an adult in good health. This chain links TRBV7-9 with TRBJ1-1; D is unresolved. Material: peripheral blood, obtained on day 0 of AZD1222 vaccination. The CDR3 DNA is TGTGCCAGCAGCTTAGAACCCAGCCCGGAAGCTTTCTTT. It specifies CASSLEPSPEAFF.